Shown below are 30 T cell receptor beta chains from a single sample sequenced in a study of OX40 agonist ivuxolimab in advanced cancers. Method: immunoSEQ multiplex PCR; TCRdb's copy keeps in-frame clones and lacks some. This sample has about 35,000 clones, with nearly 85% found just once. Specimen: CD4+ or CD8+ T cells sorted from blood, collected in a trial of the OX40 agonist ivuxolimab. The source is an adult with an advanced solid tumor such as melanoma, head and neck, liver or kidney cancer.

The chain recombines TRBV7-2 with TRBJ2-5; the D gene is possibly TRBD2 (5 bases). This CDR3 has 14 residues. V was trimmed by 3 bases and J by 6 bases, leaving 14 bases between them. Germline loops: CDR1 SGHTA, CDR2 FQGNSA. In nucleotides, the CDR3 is TGTGCCAGCAGCTTGACGGGGATGTTTCAGACCCAGTACTTC. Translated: CASSLTGMFQTQYF.

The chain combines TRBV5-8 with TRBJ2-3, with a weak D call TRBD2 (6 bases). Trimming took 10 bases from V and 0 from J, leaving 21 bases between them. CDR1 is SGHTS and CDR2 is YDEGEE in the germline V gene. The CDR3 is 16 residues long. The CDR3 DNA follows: TGTGCCTTGGCACCCCCTAGCGTACTTAGCACAGATACGCAGTATTTT. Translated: CALAPPSVLSTDTQYF. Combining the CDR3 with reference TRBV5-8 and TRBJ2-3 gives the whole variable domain EAGVTQSPTHLIKTRGQQATLRCSPISGHTSVYWYQQALGLGLQFLLWYDEGEERNRGNFPPRFSGRQFPNYSSELNVNALELEDSALYLCALAPPSVLSTDTQYFGPGTRLTVL.

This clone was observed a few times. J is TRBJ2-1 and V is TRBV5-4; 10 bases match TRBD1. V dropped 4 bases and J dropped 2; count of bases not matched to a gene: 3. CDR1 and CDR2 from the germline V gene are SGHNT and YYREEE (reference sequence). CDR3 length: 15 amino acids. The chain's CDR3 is CASSPGTGAYNEQFF. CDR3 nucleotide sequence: TGTGCCAGCAGCCCCGGGACAGGGGCCTACAATGAGCAGTTCTTC.

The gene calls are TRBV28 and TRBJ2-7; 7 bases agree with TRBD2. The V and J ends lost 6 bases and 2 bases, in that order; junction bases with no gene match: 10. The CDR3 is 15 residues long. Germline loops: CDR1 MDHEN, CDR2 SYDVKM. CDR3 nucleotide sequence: TGTGCCAGCAGGGCCCAAGCGGGACTCACCTACGAGCAGTACTTC. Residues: CASRAQAGLTYEQYF.

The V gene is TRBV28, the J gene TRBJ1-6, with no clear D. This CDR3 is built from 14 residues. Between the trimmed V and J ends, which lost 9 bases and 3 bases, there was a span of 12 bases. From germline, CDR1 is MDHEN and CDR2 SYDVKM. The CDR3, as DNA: TGTGCCAGTCCTTACCGACACTATAATTCACCCCTCCACTTT. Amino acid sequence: CASPYRHYNSPLHF.

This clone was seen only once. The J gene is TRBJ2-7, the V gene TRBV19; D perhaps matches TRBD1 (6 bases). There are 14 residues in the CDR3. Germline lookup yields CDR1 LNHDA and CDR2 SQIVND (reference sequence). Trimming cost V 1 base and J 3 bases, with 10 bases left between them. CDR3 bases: TGTGCCAGTAGTATAGGAACAGGGAGCTACGAGCAGTACTTC. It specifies CASSIGTGSYEQYF.

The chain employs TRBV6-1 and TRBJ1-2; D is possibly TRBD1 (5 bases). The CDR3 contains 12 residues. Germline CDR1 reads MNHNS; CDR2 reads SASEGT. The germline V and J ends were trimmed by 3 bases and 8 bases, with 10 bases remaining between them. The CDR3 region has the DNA TGTGCCAGCAGTGAGGCAGGGAACGGCTACACCTTC. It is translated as CASSEAGNGYTF.

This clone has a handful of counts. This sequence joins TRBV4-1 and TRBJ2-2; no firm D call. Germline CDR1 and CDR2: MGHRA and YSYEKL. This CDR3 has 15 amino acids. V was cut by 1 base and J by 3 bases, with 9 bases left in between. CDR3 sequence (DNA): TGCGCCAGCAGCCAAGGGGCCGATCACACCGGGGAGCTGTTTTTT. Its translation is CASSQGADHTGELFF.

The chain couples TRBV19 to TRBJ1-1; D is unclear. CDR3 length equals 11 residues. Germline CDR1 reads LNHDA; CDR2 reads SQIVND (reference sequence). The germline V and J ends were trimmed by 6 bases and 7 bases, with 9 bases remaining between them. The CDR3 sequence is CASRILDEAFF. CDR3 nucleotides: TGTGCCAGTAGAATTTTGGATGAAGCTTTCTTT.

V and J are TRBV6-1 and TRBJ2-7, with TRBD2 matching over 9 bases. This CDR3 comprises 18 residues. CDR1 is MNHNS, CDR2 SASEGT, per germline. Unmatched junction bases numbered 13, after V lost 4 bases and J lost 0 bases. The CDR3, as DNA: TGTGCCAGCAGTGTCCTCCCAGCGGGAGGCTCTAGCTCCTACGAGCAGTACTTC. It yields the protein CASSVLPAGGSSSYEQYF.

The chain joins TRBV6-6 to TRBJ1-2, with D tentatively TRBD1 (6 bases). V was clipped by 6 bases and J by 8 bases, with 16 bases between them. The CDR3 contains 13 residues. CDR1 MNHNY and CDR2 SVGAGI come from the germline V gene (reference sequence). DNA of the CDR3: TGTGCCAGCAGCTCGACAGGCTGGGAGGGCTACACCTTC. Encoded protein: CASSSTGWEGYTF.

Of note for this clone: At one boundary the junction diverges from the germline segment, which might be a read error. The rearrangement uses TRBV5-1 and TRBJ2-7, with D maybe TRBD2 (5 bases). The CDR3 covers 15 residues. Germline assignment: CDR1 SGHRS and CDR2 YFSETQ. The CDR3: CASSLASGSAYEQYF. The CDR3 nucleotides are TGTGCCAGCAGCTTGGCTTCGGGATCCGCCTACGAGCAGTACTTC.

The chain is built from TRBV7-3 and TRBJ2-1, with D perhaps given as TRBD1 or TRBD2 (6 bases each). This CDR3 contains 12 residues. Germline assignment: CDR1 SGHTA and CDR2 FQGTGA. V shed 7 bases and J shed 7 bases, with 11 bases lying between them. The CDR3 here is CASTGGENEQFF. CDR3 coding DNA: TGTGCCAGCACCGGGGGCGAGAATGAGCAGTTCTTC. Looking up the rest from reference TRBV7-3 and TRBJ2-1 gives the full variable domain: GAGVSQTPSNKVTEKGKYVELRCDPISGHTALYWYRQSLGQGPEFLIYFQGTGAADDSGLPNDRFFAVRPEGSVSTLKIQRTERGDSAVYLCASTGGENEQFFGPGTRLTVL.

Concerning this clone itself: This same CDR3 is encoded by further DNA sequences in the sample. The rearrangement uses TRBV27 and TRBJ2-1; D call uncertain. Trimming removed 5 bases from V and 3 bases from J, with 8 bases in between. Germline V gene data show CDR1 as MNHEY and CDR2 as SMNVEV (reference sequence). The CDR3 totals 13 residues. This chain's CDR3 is CASSLGLYNEQFF. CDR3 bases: TGTGCCAGCAGTCTGGGCCTCTACAATGAGCAGTTCTTC.

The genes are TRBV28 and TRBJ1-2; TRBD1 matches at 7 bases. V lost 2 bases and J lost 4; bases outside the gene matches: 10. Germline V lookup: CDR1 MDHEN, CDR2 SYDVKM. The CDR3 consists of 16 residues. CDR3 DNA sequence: TGTGCCAGCAGTTTAGGGTTAGGGGGCGCACTCTATGGCTACACCTTC. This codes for CASSLGLGGALYGYTF.

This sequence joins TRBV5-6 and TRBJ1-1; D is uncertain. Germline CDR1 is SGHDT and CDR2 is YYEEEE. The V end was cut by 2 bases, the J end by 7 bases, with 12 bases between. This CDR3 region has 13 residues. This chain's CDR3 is CASSLIRGSEAFF. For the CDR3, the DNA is TGTGCCAGCAGCTTAATTCGAGGGAGTGAAGCTTTCTTT.

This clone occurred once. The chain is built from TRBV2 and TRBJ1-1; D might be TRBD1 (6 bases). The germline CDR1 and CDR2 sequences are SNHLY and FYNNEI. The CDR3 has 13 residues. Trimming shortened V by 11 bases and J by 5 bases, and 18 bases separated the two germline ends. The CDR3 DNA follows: TGTGCCCGCGGGGGCGGGGGGCTGACTGAAGCTTTCTTT. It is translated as CARGGGGLTEAFF.

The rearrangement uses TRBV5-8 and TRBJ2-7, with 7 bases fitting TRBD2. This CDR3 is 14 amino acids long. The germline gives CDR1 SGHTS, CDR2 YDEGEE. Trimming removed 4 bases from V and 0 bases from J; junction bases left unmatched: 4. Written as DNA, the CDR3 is TGTGCCAGCAGCCCCGGGGGGTCCTCCTACGAGCAGTACTTC. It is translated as CASSPGGSSYEQYF.

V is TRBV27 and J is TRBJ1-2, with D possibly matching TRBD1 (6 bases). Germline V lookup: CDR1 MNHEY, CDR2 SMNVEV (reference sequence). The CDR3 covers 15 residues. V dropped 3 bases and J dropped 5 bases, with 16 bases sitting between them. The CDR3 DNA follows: TGTGCCAGCAGTTTGGGGCAGGGGCTAGGGTATGGCTACACCTTC. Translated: CASSLGQGLGYGYTF.

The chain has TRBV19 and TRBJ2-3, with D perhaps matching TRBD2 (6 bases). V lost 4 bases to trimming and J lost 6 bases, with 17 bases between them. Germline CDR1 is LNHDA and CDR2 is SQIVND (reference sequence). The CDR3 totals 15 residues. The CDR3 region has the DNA TGTGCCAGTAGTAAGGGGACTGGAGCCGCCGATACGCAGTATTTT. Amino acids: CASSKGTGAADTQYF.

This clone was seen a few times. The CDR3 DNA sequence: TGTGCCAGCAGTTTATCGGCCAGGGTTAGCAATCAGCCCCAGCATTTT. Its protein product is CASSLSARVSNQPQHF. J is TRBJ1-5 and V is TRBV27; possibly TRBD1 for D (5 bases). Per germline, CDR1 MNHEY and CDR2 SMNVEV (reference sequence). With 0 bases removed from V and 0 bases from J, the gap between germline ends came to 9 bases. The CDR3 is 16 residues long.

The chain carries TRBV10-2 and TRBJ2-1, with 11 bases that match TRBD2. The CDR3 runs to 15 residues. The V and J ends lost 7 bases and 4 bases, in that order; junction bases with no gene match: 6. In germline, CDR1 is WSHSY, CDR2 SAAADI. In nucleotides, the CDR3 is TGCGCCAGCACCCTGGGACTAGCGGATTACAATGAGCAGTTCTTC. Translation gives CASTLGLADYNEQFF.

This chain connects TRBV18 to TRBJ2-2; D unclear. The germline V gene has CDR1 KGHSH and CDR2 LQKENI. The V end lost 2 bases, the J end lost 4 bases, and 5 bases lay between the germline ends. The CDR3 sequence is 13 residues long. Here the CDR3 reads CASSPKTTGELFF. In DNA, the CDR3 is TGTGCCAGCTCACCAAAAACCACCGGGGAGCTGTTTTTT.

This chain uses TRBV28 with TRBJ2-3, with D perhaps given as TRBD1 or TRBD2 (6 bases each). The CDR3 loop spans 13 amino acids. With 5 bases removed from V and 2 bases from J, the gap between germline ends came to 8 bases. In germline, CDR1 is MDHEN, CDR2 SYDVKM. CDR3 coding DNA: TGTGCCAGCAGTCGGGGGCCCACAGATACGCAGTATTTT. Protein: CASSRGPTDTQYF.

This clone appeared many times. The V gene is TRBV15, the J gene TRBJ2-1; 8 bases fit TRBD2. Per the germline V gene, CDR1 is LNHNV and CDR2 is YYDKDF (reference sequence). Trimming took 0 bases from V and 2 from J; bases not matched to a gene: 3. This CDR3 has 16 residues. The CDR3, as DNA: TGTGCCACCAGCAGAGAGGCGGGAGGTGCCTACAATGAGCAGTTCTTC. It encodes CATSREAGGAYNEQFF.

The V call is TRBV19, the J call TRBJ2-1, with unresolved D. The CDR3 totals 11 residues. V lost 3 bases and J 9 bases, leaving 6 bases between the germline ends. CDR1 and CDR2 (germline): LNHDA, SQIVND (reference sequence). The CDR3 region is CASSIAGEQFF. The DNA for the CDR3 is TGTGCCAGTAGTATTGCAGGTGAGCAGTTCTTC.

Written as DNA, the CDR3 is TGTGCCAGCAGTCCCGGAAGTGGGCCTAATGAAAAACTGTTTTTT. Its translation is CASSPGSGPNEKLFF. The chain has TRBV28 and TRBJ1-4; unclear D gene. This CDR3 spans 15 amino acids. Trimming removed 5 bases from V and 3 bases from J, with 13 bases in between. The germline V gene has CDR1 MDHEN and CDR2 SYDVKM.

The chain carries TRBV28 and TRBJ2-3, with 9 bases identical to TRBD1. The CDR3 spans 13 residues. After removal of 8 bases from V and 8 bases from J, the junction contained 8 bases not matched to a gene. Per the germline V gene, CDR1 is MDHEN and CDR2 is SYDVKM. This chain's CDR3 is CASSTGGGTTQYF. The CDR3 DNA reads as TGTGCCAGCTCCACAGGGGGCGGAACTACGCAGTATTTT.

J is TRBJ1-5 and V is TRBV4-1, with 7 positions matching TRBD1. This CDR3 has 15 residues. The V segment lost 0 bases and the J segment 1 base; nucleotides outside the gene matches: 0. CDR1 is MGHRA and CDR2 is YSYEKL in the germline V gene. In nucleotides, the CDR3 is TGCGCCAGCAGCCAAGAACAGGGGAGCAATCAGCCCCAGCATTTT. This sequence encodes CASSQEQGSNQPQHF.

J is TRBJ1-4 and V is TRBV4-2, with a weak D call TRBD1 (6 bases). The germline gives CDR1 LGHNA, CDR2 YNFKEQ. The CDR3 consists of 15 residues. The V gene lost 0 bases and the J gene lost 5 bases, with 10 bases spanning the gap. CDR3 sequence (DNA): TGTGCCAGCAGCCAAGATCGGGGGGCCAATGAAAAACTGTTTTTT. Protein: CASSQDRGANEKLFF.